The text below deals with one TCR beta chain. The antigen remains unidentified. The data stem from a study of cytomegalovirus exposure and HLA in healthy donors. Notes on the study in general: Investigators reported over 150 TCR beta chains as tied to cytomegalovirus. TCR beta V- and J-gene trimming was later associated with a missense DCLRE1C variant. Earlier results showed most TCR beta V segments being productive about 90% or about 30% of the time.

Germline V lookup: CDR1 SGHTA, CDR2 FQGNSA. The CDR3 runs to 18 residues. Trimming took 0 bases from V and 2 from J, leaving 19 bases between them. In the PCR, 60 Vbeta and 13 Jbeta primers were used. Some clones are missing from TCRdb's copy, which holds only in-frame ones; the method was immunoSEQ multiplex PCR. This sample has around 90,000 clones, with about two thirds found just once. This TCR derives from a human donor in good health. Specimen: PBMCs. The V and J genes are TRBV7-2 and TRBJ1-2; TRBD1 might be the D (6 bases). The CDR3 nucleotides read TGTGCCAGCAGCTTAGCGCTAATTGGCAGGGGAGCAAACTATGGCTACACCTTC. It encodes CASSLALIGRGANYGYTF.